The 16 T cell receptor beta chains presented below share a single source sample, sequenced in a study of T cell responses to AZD1222 COVID-19 vaccine. Sequencing used immunoSEQ multiplex PCR; TCRdb keeps in-frame clones, though not all of them. The sample lists about 140,000 clones, about 90% occurring once. The sample consisted of peripheral blood, taken 28 days after the second dose of the MenACWY control vaccine. These receptors all come from an adult who received the MenACWY meningococcal vaccine as a control.

This chain uses TRBV2 with TRBJ2-5; 7 nucleotides agree with TRBD1. Trimming removed 5 bases from V and 5 bases from J; junction bases left unmatched: 2. The CDR3 consists of 12 residues. CDR1 and CDR2 (germline): SNHLY, FYNNEI. The CDR3 spells CASSKDRETQYF. As DNA, the CDR3 is TGTGCCAGCAGTAAGGACAGGGAGACCCAGTACTTC. Together with reference TRBV2 and TRBJ2-5, the CDR3 gives the full variable domain: EPEVTQTPSHQVTQMGQEVILRCVPISNHLYFYWYRQILGQKVEFLVSFYNNEISEKSEIFDDQFSVERPDGSNFTLKIRSTKLEDSAMYFCASSKDRETQYFGPGTRLLVL.

The chain links TRBV3-1 (or the pseudogene TRBV3-2) to TRBJ1-5; the D gene is possibly TRBD1 (6 bases). This CDR3 comprises 12 residues. V lost 4 bases and J lost 6, with 7 bases in between. Germline V CDR1 and CDR2: LGHDT, YNNKEL (reference sequence). In nucleotides, the CDR3 is TGTGCCAGCAGCCTACAGGGTCAGCCCCAGCATTTT. The encoded protein is CASSLQGQPQHF.

The chain links TRBV28 to TRBJ1-1, with D maybe TRBD1 (5 bases). V dropped 1 base and J dropped 0 bases, with 15 bases sitting between them. In germline, CDR1 is MDHEN, CDR2 SYDVKM. The CDR3 loop spans 17 amino acids. CDR3 amino acids: CASSLLGLRGMNTEAFF. The CDR3, as DNA: TGTGCCAGCAGTTTATTGGGTCTTAGGGGCATGAACACTGAAGCTTTCTTT. Full variable domain (rest looked up from reference TRBV28 and TRBJ1-1): DVKVTQSSRYLVKRTGEKVFLECVQDMDHENMFWYRQDPGLGLRLIYFSYDVKMKEKGDIPEGYSVSREKKERFSLILESASTNQTSMYLCASSLLGLRGMNTEAFFGQGTRLTVV.

The rearrangement links TRBV19 to TRBJ2-7; D not resolved. Germline-derived CDR1 and CDR2 are LNHDA and SQIVND (reference sequence). The ends were cut back, 5 bases at V and 2 bases at J, with 16 bases in the middle. This CDR3 spans 15 amino acids. The CDR3 region is CASSPYRDGPYEQYF. In DNA, the CDR3 is TGTGCCAGTAGTCCGTACCGAGATGGACCCTACGAGCAGTACTTC.

The V call is TRBV7-3, the J call TRBJ1-1; a weak D match, TRBD1 (5 bases). The CDR3 spans 13 residues. Per the germline V gene, CDR1 is SGHTA and CDR2 is FQGTGA. The ends were cut back, 5 bases at V and 8 bases at J, with 15 bases in the middle. The CDR3 DNA follows: TGTGCCAGCAGCCCGCAACAAGGGGTCGAAGCTTTCTTT. Translated, it gives CASSPQQGVEAFF. Full variable domain (outside the CDR3, taken from reference TRBV7-3 and TRBJ1-1): GAGVSQTPSNKVTEKGKYVELRCDPISGHTALYWYRQSLGQGPEFLIYFQGTGAADDSGLPNDRFFAVRPEGSVSTLKIQRTERGDSAVYLCASSPQQGVEAFFGQGTRLTVV.

The V and J genes are TRBV3-1 (or the pseudogene TRBV3-2) and TRBJ1-2, with D uncertain. V dropped 11 bases and J dropped 7 bases, with 17 bases sitting between them. The CDR3 sequence is 12 residues long. The germline V gene encodes CDR1 LGHDT and CDR2 YNNKEL (reference sequence). CDR3 residues: CASAQRRFGYTF. The DNA for the CDR3 is TGTGCCTCGGCCCAGCGAAGGTTTGGCTACACCTTC.

The chain combines TRBV10-3 with TRBJ1-2; weak D call: TRBD1 (6 bases). V gave up 0 bases and J gave up 5 bases, with 13 bases separating them. Per germline, CDR1 ENHRY and CDR2 SYGVKD. The CDR3 runs 15 residues. CDR3: CAISESRSGVYGYTF. The CDR3, as DNA: TGTGCCATCAGTGAGTCCAGGTCAGGGGTTTATGGCTACACCTTC.

The CDR3 protein is CASSSGRNTDTQYF. The CDR3, as DNA: TGCGCCAGCAGCTCGGGACGGAACACAGATACGCAGTATTTT. This chain connects TRBV5-1 to TRBJ2-3; D might be TRBD1 or TRBD2, each matching 5 bases. Deletions cut 3 bases from V and 2 bases from J, with 10 bases between. The CDR3 has 14 residues. Germline-derived CDR1 and CDR2 are SGHRS and YFSETQ.

The chain recombines TRBV5-1 with TRBJ2-2, with TRBD2 identical over 8 bases. CDR1 is SGHRS and CDR2 is YFSETQ in the germline V gene. Losses at the gene ends were 1 base for V and 7 bases for J; bases not matched to a gene: 9. This CDR3 contains 16 residues. The CDR3 bases are TGCGCCAGCAGCTTGTCATCGGGAGGGCCTGGCGGGGAGCTGTTTTTT. Protein product: CASSLSSGGPGGELFF.

The rearrangement links TRBV2 to TRBJ1-1; 10 bases are a match to TRBD1. The CDR3 is made up of 16 amino acids. Germline V gene sequence: CDR1 SNHLY, CDR2 FYNNEI. V shed 6 bases and J 0 bases; nucleotides not matched to a gene: 7. The CDR3 loop is CASRDRGRGMNTEAFF. CDR3 nucleotides: TGTGCCAGCAGAGACAGGGGGCGCGGGATGAACACTGAAGCTTTCTTT.

The chain employs TRBV27 and TRBJ2-7, with D perhaps matching TRBD2 (6 bases). Trimming took off 0 bases at V and 11 bases at J, with 20 bases between the two ends. Germline V gene sequence: CDR1 MNHEY, CDR2 SMNVEV (reference sequence). CDR3 length: 15 amino acids. The CDR3 spells CASSLSGGVEGLKYF. CDR3 sequence (DNA): TGTGCCAGCAGTTTATCGGGGGGAGTGGAAGGATTAAAGTACTTC.

The CDR3 DNA sequence: TGCGCCAGCAGCCAAGCGATCGGGGTAGAAGATACGCAGTATTTT. Protein sequence: CASSQAIGVEDTQYF. The rearrangement joins TRBV4-3 to TRBJ2-3, with TRBD2 as a possible D gene (5 bases). The CDR3 contains 15 residues. The V end was cut by 1 base, the J end by 5 bases, with 13 bases between. Germline CDR1 and CDR2: LGHNA and YSLEER.

This clone was observed a single time. The chain uses TRBV6-5 and TRBJ2-6, with a tentative D call TRBD1 (6 bases). The CDR3 is made up of 15 amino acids. The germline CDR1 and CDR2 sequences are MNHEY and SVGAGI. Deletions cut 5 bases from V and 3 bases from J, with 11 bases between. This CDR3 reads CASSTQGGGANVLTF. The CDR3 DNA follows: TGTGCCAGCAGTACACAGGGTGGTGGGGCCAACGTCCTGACTTTC.

This clone was detected once. This chain links TRBV9 with TRBJ2-7; 7 nucleotides agree with TRBD1. J was trimmed by 2 bases and V by 4 bases; bases with no gene match: 6. Germline CDR1 SGDLS, CDR2 YYNGEE. This CDR3 has 14 residues. The CDR3 spells CASSPRQGPYEQYF. The CDR3 region has the DNA TGTGCCAGCAGCCCCCGACAGGGACCCTACGAGCAGTACTTC. The whole variable domain, filled in from reference TRBV9 and TRBJ2-7, reads DSGVTQTPKHLITATGQRVTLRCSPRSGDLSVYWYQQSLDQGLQFLIQYYNGEERAKGNILERFSAQQFPDLHSELNLSSLELGDSALYFCASSPRQGPYEQYFGPGTRLTVT.

The chain uses TRBV14 and TRBJ2-7, with no clear D. V dropped 1 base and J dropped 4 bases, with 8 bases sitting between them. Germline CDR1 SGHDN, CDR2 FVKESK. The CDR3 has 13 amino acids. The DNA for the CDR3 is TGTGCCAGCAGCCAAGTACTCCTGTACGAGCAGTACTTC. It specifies CASSQVLLYEQYF.

The chain recombines TRBV27 with TRBJ1-2; D remains unclear. CDR3 size: 15 residues. Germline CDR1 and CDR2: MNHEY and SMNVEV (reference sequence). V was cut by 1 base and J by 2 bases, with 11 bases left in between. The CDR3 region is CASSLCYSLNYGYTF. CDR3 DNA sequence: TGTGCCAGCAGTTTATGTTACAGTTTGAACTATGGCTACACCTTC.